These 31 T cell receptor beta chains share one sample of origin, sequenced in a study of OX40 agonist ivuxolimab in advanced cancers. Sequencing used immunoSEQ multiplex PCR; TCRdb keeps in-frame clones, though not all of them. The data show 49,000 or so clones, with roughly 90% seen just once and about 10% held by the top ten. Sequences were derived from CD4+ or CD8+ T cells sorted from blood, sampled in a trial of the OX40 agonist ivuxolimab. The receptors derive from an adult with an advanced solid tumor such as melanoma, head and neck, liver or kidney cancer.

A word on this clone: One junction end disagrees with the germline gene, perhaps due to a read error. The V and J genes are TRBV7-8 and TRBJ2-7; 9 bases are shared with TRBD1. This CDR3 contains 13 residues. Germline CDR1 reads SGHVS; CDR2 reads FQNEAQ. This CDR3 is CASSSPGQGRSVF. The CDR3, as DNA: TGTGCCAGCAGCTCGCCGGGACAGGGTAGATCTGTCTTC.

This clone was seen only a few times. The V and J genes are TRBV6-4 and TRBJ2-3, with D perhaps being TRBD1 or TRBD2 (7 bases each). CDR1 and CDR2 (germline): MRHNA, SNTAGT. The CDR3 sequence is 16 residues long. Trimming pared 6 bases from V and 1 base from J, leaving 17 bases between. This chain's CDR3 is CASSLRQGGRTDTQYF. CDR3 coding DNA: TGTGCCAGCAGCCTACGACAGGGAGGGCGCACAGATACGCAGTATTTT.

This clone was detected once. The rearrangement links TRBV9 to TRBJ2-5; TRBD2 might be the D (7 bases). Germline CDR1 and CDR2: SGDLS and YYNGEE. V lost 3 bases and J lost 5, with 14 bases in between. The CDR3 totals 14 residues. CDR3 DNA sequence: TGTGCCAGCAGCGGAGGGGGGGGCCTCGAGACCCAGTACTTC. Encoded protein: CASSGGGGLETQYF.

The V call is TRBV19, the J call TRBJ1-6; no clear D. The CDR3 runs to 15 residues. V was shortened by 4 bases and J by 7 bases, with 14 bases between the two germline ends. Germline values: CDR1 LNHDA, CDR2 SQIVND (reference sequence). The CDR3 spells CASSTSGSWNSPLHF. DNA of the CDR3: TGTGCCAGTAGTACCTCGGGGTCTTGGAATTCACCCCTCCACTTT.

This rearrangement joins TRBV30 to TRBJ2-1; D is tentatively TRBD1 or TRBD2 (5 bases each). This CDR3 contains 14 residues. The germline V gene has CDR1 GTSNPN and CDR2 SVGIG (reference sequence). V was clipped by 0 bases and J by 3 bases, with 9 bases between them. CDR3 sequence: CAWSVGGFYNEQFF. In DNA, the CDR3 is TGTGCCTGGAGTGTTGGGGGATTCTACAATGAGCAGTTCTTC.

This chain connects TRBV19 to TRBJ2-1; D ambiguous. The CDR3 has 18 residues. The V end was cut by 0 bases, the J end by 0 bases, with 15 bases between. CDR1 and CDR2 from the germline V gene are LNHDA and SQIVND (reference sequence). The CDR3 coding sequence is TGTGCCAGTAGTATAGATCGAGAGACCGGAGACTCCTACAATGAGCAGTTCTTC. It translates to CASSIDRETGDSYNEQFF.

The chain has TRBV13 and TRBJ2-4; the D gene could be TRBD1 or TRBD2 (6 bases each). V was pared by 4 bases and J by 7 bases, with 20 bases between. The germline V gene has CDR1 PRHDT and CDR2 FYEKMQ (reference sequence). The CDR3 is made up of 16 amino acids. Here the CDR3 reads CASSSGGGRVRNIQYF. CDR3 nucleotide sequence: TGTGCCAGCAGCTCCGGAGGGGGAAGAGTAAGGAACATTCAGTACTTC.

The DNA for the CDR3 is TGTGCCTCCGGGCTAGCGGGATATCACAATGAGCAGTTCTTC. Protein product: CASGLAGYHNEQFF. This sequence joins TRBV27 and TRBJ2-1; TRBD2 matches 9 bases. J gave up 5 bases and V 11 bases, and 10 bases lay outside the gene matches. The germline V gene has CDR1 MNHEY and CDR2 SMNVEV (reference sequence). This CDR3 spans 14 amino acids.

The rearrangement links TRBV7-6 to TRBJ2-6; D is possibly TRBD1 or TRBD2 (5 bases each). The CDR3 consists of 17 residues. Germline V gene lookup returns CDR1 SGHVS and CDR2 FNYEAQ. V was shortened by 5 bases and J by 0 bases, with 14 bases between the two germline ends. The CDR3, as DNA: TGTGCCAGCAGCCTCAACGGGGCCCGCTCTGGGGCCAACGTCCTGACTTTC. Encoded protein: CASSLNGARSGANVLTF.

This clone appeared a single time. The chain couples TRBV4-1 to TRBJ2-3; 12 bases line up with TRBD2. This CDR3 comprises 17 residues. Germline V gene lookup returns CDR1 MGHRA and CDR2 YSYEKL. V trimming: 3 bases; J trimming: 4 bases; junction bases outside the gene matches: 8. The CDR3 here is CASSHPSGGVSADTQYF. CDR3 DNA sequence: TGCGCCAGCAGCCACCCTAGCGGGGGGGTATCCGCAGATACGCAGTATTTT.

CDR3 coding DNA: TGTGCCAGTAGTGCCCCTTTCCACCCGGGACTAGCGGTGGATAAAGATACGCAGTATTTT. It is translated as CASSAPFHPGLAVDKDTQYF. V is TRBV19 and J is TRBJ2-3, with TRBD2 matching 11 bases. The CDR3 consists of 20 residues. Germline V lookup: CDR1 LNHDA, CDR2 SQIVND (reference sequence). V dropped 5 bases and J dropped 5; count of bases not matched to a gene: 21.

This chain joins TRBV30 and TRBJ1-5; a weak D match, TRBD1 (6 bases). Trimming took 0 bases from V and 7 from J, leaving 10 bases between them. Germline V gene sequence: CDR1 GTSNPN, CDR2 SVGIG (reference sequence). The CDR3 contains 13 residues. CDR3 sequence: CAWSVQGSQPQHF. The DNA for the CDR3 is TGTGCCTGGAGTGTACAGGGTAGCCAGCCCCAGCATTTT.

This clone was seen only a few times. The genes are TRBV4-2 and TRBJ1-1, with D uncertain. CDR3 length: 11 residues. Germline V gene sequence: CDR1 LGHNA, CDR2 YNFKEQ. Between the trimmed V and J ends, which lost 2 bases and 2 bases, there was a span of 0 bases. The CDR3 DNA is TGTGCCAGCAGCCAAAACACTGAAGCTTTCTTT. Residues: CASSQNTEAFF.

The chain carries TRBV6-5 and TRBJ1-2; the D gene is possibly TRBD1 (6 bases). This CDR3 is 14 amino acids long. Germline CDR1 reads MNHEY; CDR2 reads SVGAGI. V lost 2 bases to trimming and J lost 5 bases, with 12 bases between them. CDR3 loop: CASSYLRTVYGYTF. The CDR3 DNA reads as TGTGCCAGCAGTTACCTAAGGACAGTATATGGCTACACCTTC.

V and J are TRBV4-1 and TRBJ2-2; the match to TRBD1 covers 8 bases. This CDR3 spans 16 amino acids. V lost 3 bases, J lost 0 bases, and 3 bases stayed unmatched. Germline CDR1 is MGHRA and CDR2 is YSYEKL. The CDR3, as DNA: TGCGCCAGCAGCCAGGACAGGGAAACGAACACCGGGGAGCTGTTTTTT. Translating it yields CASSQDRETNTGELFF.

The chain has TRBV6-5 and TRBJ2-3, with 7 bases identical to TRBD1. Germline V gene data show CDR1 as MNHEY and CDR2 as SVGAGI. J was trimmed by 3 bases and V by 5 bases; bases with no gene match: 2. The length of the CDR3 is 13 residues. In DNA form, the CDR3 reads TGTGCCAGCAGTATGACAGGGACAGATACGCAGTATTTT. Translation gives CASSMTGTDTQYF.

This chain connects TRBV4-2 to TRBJ2-5; TRBD2 might be the D (5 bases). Trimming removed 0 bases at V and 0 bases at J, with 14 bases between. CDR3 size: 17 residues. Germline V CDR1 and CDR2: LGHNA, YNFKEQ. The CDR3 protein is CASSQDNGGYNQETQYF. CDR3 DNA: TGTGCCAGCAGCCAAGATAACGGAGGATACAACCAAGAGACCCAGTACTTC.

CDR3 in amino acids: CASSLAGPHEQYF. CDR3 nucleotide sequence: TGTGCCAGCAGCTTAGCAGGGCCGCACGAGCAGTACTTC. V gene TRBV7-6 combines with J gene TRBJ2-7, with D hard to call. The germline CDR1 and CDR2 sequences are SGHVS and FNYEAQ. The CDR3 consists of 13 residues. Trimming took 0 bases from V and 5 from J, leaving 8 bases between them.

The gene calls are TRBV14 and TRBJ2-7; TRBD2 agrees at 10 bases. The CDR3 consists of 19 residues. J gave up 0 bases and V 3 bases, and 14 bases lay outside the gene matches. Germline-derived CDR1 and CDR2 are SGHDN and FVKESK. CDR3 bases: TGTGCCAGCAGCCAGAGAGACAGACTCACTAGCGGGACCTCCTACGAGCAGTACTTC. Translating it yields CASSQRDRLTSGTSYEQYF.

V and J are TRBV28 and TRBJ2-3; 8 nucleotides line up with TRBD2. The CDR3 runs to 17 residues. V gave up 5 bases and J gave up 0 bases; unmatched junction bases: 10. Germline V gives CDR1 MDHEN, CDR2 SYDVKM. The CDR3 region is CASSAPIAGLSTDTQYF. The CDR3 bases are TGTGCCAGCAGTGCCCCAATAGCGGGACTTAGCACAGATACGCAGTATTTT.

V gene TRBV6-1 combines with J gene TRBJ1-5; 7 bases fit TRBD1. CDR1 and CDR2 from the germline V gene are MNHNS and SASEGT. The CDR3 is made up of 17 amino acids. V lost 3 bases, J lost 4 bases, and 12 bases stayed unmatched. The chain's CDR3 is CASSDLVTGTWNQPQHF. The CDR3 DNA follows: TGTGCCAGCAGTGACCTTGTGACAGGGACATGGAATCAGCCCCAGCATTTT.

The rearrangement links TRBV6-6 to TRBJ2-1; D ambiguous. CDR3 length: 14 residues. V lost 4 bases to trimming and J lost 0 bases, with 7 bases between them. CDR1 and CDR2 from the germline V gene are MNHNY and SVGAGI (reference sequence). The CDR3 loop is CASSSISSYNEQFF. In nucleotides, the CDR3 is TGTGCCAGCAGTTCGATCAGCTCCTACAATGAGCAGTTCTTC.

This chain joins TRBV11-3 and TRBJ2-7; D is unresolved. V was cut by 3 bases and J by 8 bases, with 17 bases left in between. The CDR3 contains 14 residues. Per the germline V gene, CDR1 is SGHNT and CDR2 is YENEEA. CDR3 DNA sequence: TGTGCCAGCAGCTTGCGAGCACTGCCCCCCCAGCAGTACTTC. It translates to CASSLRALPPQQYF.

By its share, this clone is medium-sized. The chain employs TRBV12-5 and TRBJ2-7; 9 bases map to TRBD1. Unmatched junction bases numbered 5, after V lost 6 bases and J lost 5 bases. Germline CDR1 LGHNT, CDR2 FRNRAP. The CDR3 has 13 residues. CDR3 nucleotides: TGTGCTAGTGGGACAGGGGGGATAAACGAGCAGTACTTC. Protein product: CASGTGGINEQYF.

The rearrangement links TRBV7-6 to TRBJ1-1, with D tentatively TRBD1 (6 bases). CDR1 SGHVS and CDR2 FNYEAQ come from the germline V gene. Trimming pared 2 bases from V and 0 bases from J, leaving 13 bases between. This CDR3 spans 16 amino acids. The CDR3 sequence: CASSLYREDMNTEAFF. For the CDR3, the DNA is TGTGCCAGCAGCTTATACAGGGAGGATATGAACACTGAAGCTTTCTTT. Filled out from reference TRBV7-6 and TRBJ1-1, the complete variable domain reads GAGVSQSPRYKVTKRGQDVALRCDPISGHVSLYWYRQALGQGPEFLTYFNYEAQQDKSGLPNDRFSAERPEGSISTLTIQRTEQRDSAMYRCASSLYREDMNTEAFFGQGTRLTVV.

This chain uses TRBV13 with TRBJ2-1; D gene unclear. In germline, CDR1 is PRHDT, CDR2 FYEKMQ (reference sequence). The CDR3 is 15 residues long. Trimming pared 1 base from V and 9 bases from J, leaving 16 bases between. The CDR3 DNA reads as TGTGCCAGCAGCTTAGTGAAGATCTCCCGCGGTGAGCAGTTCTTC. It translates to CASSLVKISRGEQFF.

The rearrangement joins TRBV6-5 to TRBJ1-1; D gene uncertain. V lost 2 bases, J lost 1 base, and 8 bases lay in between. The CDR3 totals 14 residues. The germline V gene encodes CDR1 MNHEY and CDR2 SVGAGI. The CDR3: CASSYGMGNTEAFF. In DNA, the CDR3 is TGTGCCAGCAGTTACGGAATGGGGAACACTGAAGCTTTCTTT.

This chain connects TRBV7-9 to TRBJ2-2; D unresolved. V gave up 3 bases and J gave up 0 bases, with 5 bases separating them. The germline V gene has CDR1 SEHNR and CDR2 FQNEAQ (reference sequence). This CDR3 contains 14 residues. The chain's CDR3 is CASSFGSNTGELFF. CDR3 coding DNA: TGTGCCAGCAGCTTCGGCTCGAACACCGGGGAGCTGTTTTTT.

This chain's CDR3 is CARSRGIRGAGETQYF. The CDR3 DNA reads TGTGCCAGAAGCCGGGGAATTCGGGGGGCGGGTGAGACCCAGTACTTC. This chain links TRBV5-3 with TRBJ2-5, with a weak D call TRBD2 (7 bases). TRBV5-3 falls under the ORF class, with uncertain function. The CDR3 extends over 16 amino acids. Trimming removed 4 bases at V and 5 bases at J, with 21 bases between.

V usage is TRBV9 and J usage is TRBJ2-3; unclear D gene. The CDR3 runs 14 residues. Germline CDR1 reads SGDLS; CDR2 reads YYNGEE. Between the trimmed V and J ends, which lost 3 bases and 3 bases, there was a span of 11 bases. The CDR3 loop reads CASSDRFRTDTQYF. CDR3 nucleotide sequence: TGTGCCAGCAGCGACAGATTTAGGACAGATACGCAGTATTTT.

The chain recombines TRBV6-5 with TRBJ2-1; D remains ambiguous. Trimming pared 4 bases from V and 7 bases from J, leaving 14 bases between. The CDR3 loop spans 14 amino acids. Looked up from germline, CDR1 is MNHEY and CDR2 is SVGAGI. In nucleotides, the CDR3 is TGTGCCAGCAGTTTCACGACGACCGGAAATGAGCAGTTCTTC. Residues: CASSFTTTGNEQFF.